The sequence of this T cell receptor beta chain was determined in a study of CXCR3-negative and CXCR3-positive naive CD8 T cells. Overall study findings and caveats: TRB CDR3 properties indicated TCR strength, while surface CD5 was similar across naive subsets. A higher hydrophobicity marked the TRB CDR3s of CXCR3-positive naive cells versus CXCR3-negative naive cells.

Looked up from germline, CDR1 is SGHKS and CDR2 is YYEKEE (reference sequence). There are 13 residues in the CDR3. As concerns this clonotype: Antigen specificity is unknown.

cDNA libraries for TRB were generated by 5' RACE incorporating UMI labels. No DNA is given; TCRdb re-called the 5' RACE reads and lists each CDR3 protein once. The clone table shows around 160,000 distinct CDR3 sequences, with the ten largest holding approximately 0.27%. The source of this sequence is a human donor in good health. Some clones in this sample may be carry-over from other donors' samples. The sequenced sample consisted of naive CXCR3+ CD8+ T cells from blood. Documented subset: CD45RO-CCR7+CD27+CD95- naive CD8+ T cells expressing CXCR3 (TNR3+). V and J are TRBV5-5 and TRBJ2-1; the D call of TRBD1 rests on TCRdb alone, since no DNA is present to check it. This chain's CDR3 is CASSPDNRDEQFF.